A single sample is the source of the 27 T cell receptor beta chains below, sequenced in a study of blood T cell repertoires in COVID-19. The assay was immunoSEQ multiplex PCR, and TCRdb's table has in-frame clones only and misses some. The sample shows about 250,000 clones, around 85% of them seen only once. The sample was peripheral blood. All receptors come from a man aged 45-60 years with active or convalescent COVID-19.

The chain joins TRBV5-5 to TRBJ2-3; D remains ambiguous. CDR1 SGHKS and CDR2 YYEKEE come from the germline V gene (reference sequence). Trimming took 0 bases from V and 1 from J, leaving 9 bases between them. The CDR3 loop spans 15 amino acids. CDR3: CASSLAGRGTDTQYF. In nucleotides, the CDR3 is TGTGCCAGCAGCTTGGCCGGTCGTGGCACAGATACGCAGTATTTT.

The sample holds a few counts of this clone. V gene TRBV5-1 combines with J gene TRBJ1-1; perhaps TRBD1 as D (5 bases). The germline V and J ends were trimmed by 0 bases and 10 bases, with 13 bases remaining between them. The CDR3 extends over 13 amino acids. The germline gives CDR1 SGHRS, CDR2 YFSETQ. The CDR3 nucleotides read TGCGCCAGCAGCTTGGCCGGGCAGCAGGGAGCTTTCTTT. Protein sequence: CASSLAGQQGAFF.

This rearrangement joins TRBV9 to TRBJ2-1; 8 positions agree with TRBD2. With 4 bases clipped from V and 8 bases from J, the junction kept 8 bases outside the gene matches. Germline CDR1 SGDLS, CDR2 YYNGEE. The CDR3 length is 14 residues. The CDR3 coding sequence is TGTGCCAGCAGCCTCACCGGGACTAGAGATGAGCAGTTCTTC. Translation gives CASSLTGTRDEQFF.

The chain links TRBV4-1 to TRBJ1-2, with D possibly TRBD1 on 5 matching bases. The CDR3 covers 16 residues. V gave up 1 base and J gave up 0 bases, with 12 bases separating them. Germline lookup yields CDR1 MGHRA and CDR2 YSYEKL. The CDR3 DNA reads TGCGCCAGCAGCCAAGGGTCGACAGCCTCTAACTATGGCTACACCTTC. Residues: CASSQGSTASNYGYTF.

The chain has TRBV5-1 and TRBJ2-7; 10 nucleotides match TRBD1. The germline V gene has CDR1 SGHRS and CDR2 YFSETQ. CDR3 size: 18 residues. The V segment lost 3 bases and the J segment 3 bases; nucleotides outside the gene matches: 15. CDR3 nucleotide sequence: TGCGCCAGCAGCTACCGGGACAGGGGTGGACGGGCGATCTACGAGCAGTACTTC. Translation: CASSYRDRGGRAIYEQYF.

The chain links TRBV25-1 to TRBJ1-2; perhaps TRBD1 as D (5 bases). The V end was cut by 8 bases, the J end by 8 bases, with 12 bases between. CDR3 length: 11 residues. Germline V lookup: CDR1 MGHDK, CDR2 SYGVNS. This CDR3 reads CASGALDGYTF. CDR3 DNA: TGTGCCAGCGGGGCTCTGGACGGCTACACCTTC.

The chain employs TRBV20-1 and TRBJ1-1; the match to TRBD1 covers 10 bases. Losses at the gene ends were 4 bases for V and 9 bases for J; bases not matched to a gene: 8. Germline V gene lookup returns CDR1 DFQATT and CDR2 SNEGSKA (reference sequence). The CDR3 covers 13 residues. The CDR3 loop is CSATELDRGKAFF. The CDR3 coding sequence is TGCAGTGCTACTGAGCTGGACAGGGGGAAAGCTTTCTTT.

The chain joins TRBV5-1 to TRBJ2-6; D is possibly TRBD1 (6 bases). The CDR3 is 18 amino acids. The germline V gene encodes CDR1 SGHRS and CDR2 YFSETQ. Trimming took 4 bases from V and 2 from J, leaving 19 bases between them. CDR3 in amino acids: CASSMEEQGVAGANVLTF. The DNA of the CDR3 is TGCGCCAGCAGCATGGAGGAACAGGGTGTAGCTGGGGCCAACGTCCTGACTTTC.

V and J are TRBV5-1 and TRBJ2-6; the D gene is possibly TRBD1 (5 bases). There are 16 residues in the CDR3. V was trimmed by 0 bases and J by 1 base, leaving 8 bases between them. Germline V gene lookup returns CDR1 SGHRS and CDR2 YFSETQ. CDR3: CASSLGGNSGANVLTF. CDR3 DNA sequence: TGCGCCAGCAGCTTGGGGGGCAATTCTGGGGCCAACGTCCTGACTTTC.

The chain uses TRBV5-1 and TRBJ2-3; 9 nucleotides match TRBD2. CDR1 and CDR2 (germline): SGHRS, YFSETQ. The ends lost 0 bases at V and 0 bases at J; junction bases unmatched: 5. CDR3 size: 17 residues. This CDR3 reads CASSLESSGTSTDTQYF. In DNA form, the CDR3 reads TGCGCCAGCAGCTTGGAGTCTAGCGGGACCAGCACAGATACGCAGTATTTT.

The chain couples TRBV6-5 to TRBJ1-1; no reliable D call. The ends were cut back, 7 bases at V and 9 bases at J, with 12 bases in the middle. Germline CDR1 and CDR2: MNHEY and SVGAGI. The CDR3 loop spans 11 amino acids. For the CDR3, the DNA is TGTGCCAGCATGAGGGAGGCCAAAGCTTTCTTT. Translation gives CASMREAKAFF.

This chain connects TRBV25-1 to TRBJ2-7; the match to TRBD1 covers 9 bases. The CDR3 consists of 14 residues. Germline V gives CDR1 MGHDK, CDR2 SYGVNS. The V gene end was trimmed by 5 bases and the J gene end by 5 bases; junction bases not matched to a gene: 7. CDR3 region: CASSTRTGVNEQYF. The CDR3 coding sequence is TGTGCCAGCAGTACCCGGACAGGGGTTAACGAGCAGTACTTC.

The chain uses TRBV5-1 and TRBJ2-7, with a weak D call TRBD1 (6 bases). The V gene's germline CDR1 is SGHRS and CDR2 YFSETQ. CDR3 size: 14 residues. V shed 0 bases and J shed 6 bases, with 13 bases lying between them. CDR3 in amino acids: CASSLDTGLGEQYF. The CDR3, as DNA: TGCGCCAGCAGCTTGGATACAGGGCTGGGCGAGCAGTACTTC. The variable domain in full, completed from reference TRBV5-1 and TRBJ2-7, reads KAGVTQTPRYLIKTRGQQVTLSCSPISGHRSVSWYQQTPGQGLQFLFEYFSETQRNKGNFPGRFSGRQFSNSRSEMNVSTLELGDSALYLCASSLDTGLGEQYFGPGTRLTVT.

V and J are TRBV30 and TRBJ2-3; 13 bases fit TRBD2. In germline, CDR1 is GTSNPN, CDR2 SVGIG (reference sequence). The CDR3 spans 16 residues. The CDR3 DNA reads TGTGCTCATAGGGGGGGACTAGCGGGAAGCACAGATACGCAGTATTTT. Its protein product is CAHRGGLAGSTDTQYF.

V gene TRBV28 combines with J gene TRBJ1-2; tentatively, D is TRBD1 (6 bases). Germline loops: CDR1 MDHEN, CDR2 SYDVKM. V was pared by 7 bases and J by 7 bases, with 13 bases between. The CDR3 extends over 12 amino acids. The CDR3 sequence: CASISGETGYTF. CDR3 in DNA: TGTGCCAGCATCTCAGGGGAAACTGGCTACACCTTC.

The V gene is TRBV13, the J gene TRBJ1-3; D is possibly TRBD1 (5 bases). This CDR3 contains 14 residues. Germline CDR1 PRHDT, CDR2 FYEKMQ (reference sequence). V was shortened by 6 bases and J by 4 bases, with 13 bases between the two germline ends. CDR3 sequence: CASSLQGAGNTIYF. CDR3 nucleotides: TGTGCCAGCAGTCTTCAAGGGGCAGGAAACACCATATATTTT.

The rearrangement links TRBV5-4 to TRBJ2-4, with TRBD1 matching 7 bases. Trimming cost V 6 bases and J 8 bases; bases outside gene matches: 8. The CDR3 consists of 13 residues. CDR1 and CDR2 (germline): SGHNT, YYREEE (reference sequence). The DNA for the CDR3 is TGTGCCAGCAAACTCAGCGGACAGGACATTCAGTACTTC. It codes for CASKLSGQDIQYF.

J is TRBJ1-1 and V is TRBV19, with 8 bases aligning to TRBD1. V shed 4 bases, J shed 3 bases, and the junction held 7 bases outside the gene matches. Per germline, CDR1 LNHDA and CDR2 SQIVND (reference sequence). There are 15 residues in the CDR3. DNA of the CDR3: TGTGCCAGTAGTAGCCGGACAGGGTTATACACTGAAGCTTTCTTT. Its translation: CASSSRTGLYTEAFF.

V and J are TRBV18 and TRBJ2-3, with TRBD2 matching over 13 bases. The germline gives CDR1 KGHSH, CDR2 LQKENI. This CDR3 has 16 amino acids. V lost 5 bases to trimming and J lost 4 bases; unmatched junction nucleotides: 6. The CDR3 loop is CASSSPGLAGSDTQYF. The CDR3 nucleotides are TGTGCCAGCTCATCCCCGGGACTAGCGGGATCAGATACGCAGTATTTT.

The chain employs TRBV5-1 and TRBJ2-7, with D maybe TRBD1 (6 bases). The CDR3 totals 14 residues. Per the germline V gene, CDR1 is SGHRS and CDR2 is YFSETQ. V lost 3 bases to trimming and J lost 11 bases, with 21 bases between them. The CDR3 nucleotides are TGCGCCAGCAGCTCCGGTACAGGGCAACTCGGGGAGTACTTC. It encodes CASSSGTGQLGEYF.

V usage is TRBV18 and J usage is TRBJ1-1, with TRBD1 matching over 7 bases. In germline, CDR1 is KGHSH, CDR2 LQKENI. The V and J ends lost 4 bases and 0 bases, in that order; junction bases with no gene match: 8. The CDR3 loop spans 16 amino acids. Here the CDR3 DNA reads TGTGCCAGCTCACTTGGACAGGCACCTTTGAACACTGAAGCTTTCTTT. This codes for CASSLGQAPLNTEAFF.

The chain combines TRBV7-6 with TRBJ1-1; a weak D match, TRBD1 (6 bases). This CDR3 region has 16 residues. Germline V lookup: CDR1 SGHVS, CDR2 FNYEAQ. The germline V and J ends were trimmed by 5 bases and 5 bases, with 21 bases remaining between them. CDR3: CASSPGGPNTGTEAFF. In DNA, the CDR3 is TGTGCCAGCAGCCCCGGGGGGCCCAACACGGGGACTGAAGCTTTCTTT.

This chain joins TRBV10-3 and TRBJ2-7; TRBD2 matches 10 bases. CDR1 and CDR2 from the germline V gene are ENHRY and SYGVKD. The J segment lost 6 bases and the V segment lost 2 bases, leaving 7 bases of the junction unmatched. The length of the CDR3 is 15 residues. The CDR3 loop reads CAISERLAGSSEQYF. The CDR3 region has the DNA TGTGCCATCAGTGAGAGACTAGCGGGCAGCTCCGAGCAGTACTTC.

The chain carries TRBV5-6 and TRBJ1-2; D unclear. Germline lookup yields CDR1 SGHDT and CDR2 YYEEEE. The V and J ends lost 0 bases and 4 bases respectively, with 13 bases between them. CDR3 length equals 15 residues. CDR3 nucleotide sequence: TGTGCCAGCAGCTTGGGGCAGGTCCTCCCCTATGGCTACACCTTC. Translated: CASSLGQVLPYGYTF.

A single count supports this clone. The chain recombines TRBV2 with TRBJ2-6; TRBD1 agrees at 7 bases. V lost 7 bases and J lost 0; bases outside the gene matches: 9. The CDR3 totals 17 residues. Germline-derived CDR1 and CDR2 are SNHLY and FYNNEI. This chain's CDR3 is CASTNRGKLSGANVLTF. The CDR3 bases are TGTGCCAGCACTAACAGGGGAAAGCTCTCTGGGGCCAACGTCCTGACTTTC. The variable domain in full, with the rest retrieved from reference TRBV2 and TRBJ2-6, is EPEVTQTPSHQVTQMGQEVILRCVPISNHLYFYWYRQILGQKVEFLVSFYNNEISEKSEIFDDQFSVERPDGSNFTLKIRSTKLEDSAMYFCASTNRGKLSGANVLTFGAGSRLTVL.

The chain has TRBV18 and TRBJ1-1, with no clear D. Deletions cut 6 bases from V and 0 bases from J, with 11 bases between. Germline CDR1 is KGHSH and CDR2 is LQKENI. The CDR3 length is 14 residues. The DNA for the CDR3 is TGTGCCAGCTCTACGGCCGGAGTGAACACTGAAGCTTTCTTT. Its translation: CASSTAGVNTEAFF. Supplemented by reference TRBV18 and TRBJ1-1, the full variable domain reads NAGVMQNPRHLVRRRGQEARLRCSPMKGHSHVYWYRQLPEEGLKFMVYLQKENIIDESGMPKERFSAEFPKEGPSILRIQQVVRGDSAAYFCASSTAGVNTEAFFGQGTRLTVV.

The genes are TRBV5-8 and TRBJ1-2, with 7 bases matching TRBD1. This CDR3 spans 14 amino acids. Looked up from germline, CDR1 is SGHTS and CDR2 is YDEGEE. The V segment lost 0 bases and the J segment 6 bases; nucleotides outside the gene matches: 5. The CDR3 sequence is CASSLADDRDGYTF. For the CDR3, the DNA is TGTGCCAGCAGCTTGGCGGACGACAGGGATGGCTACACCTTC.